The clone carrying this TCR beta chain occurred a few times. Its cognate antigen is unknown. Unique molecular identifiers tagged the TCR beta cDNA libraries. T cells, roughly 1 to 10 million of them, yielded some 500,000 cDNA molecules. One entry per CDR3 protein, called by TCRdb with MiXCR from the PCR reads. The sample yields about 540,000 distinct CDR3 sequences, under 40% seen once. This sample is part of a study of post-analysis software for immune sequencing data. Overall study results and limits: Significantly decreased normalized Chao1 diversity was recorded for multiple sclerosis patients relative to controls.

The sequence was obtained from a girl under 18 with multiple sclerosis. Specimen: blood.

The CDR3 loop reads CSAPGSNSFGDYGYTF. In DNA form, the CDR3 reads TGCAGTGCCCCTGGGAGCAACTCCTTCGGGGACTATGGCTACACCTTC. The chain uses TRBV20-1 and TRBJ1-2, with D hard to call. Deletions cut 6 bases from V and 3 bases from J, with 23 bases between. Per germline, CDR1 DFQATT and CDR2 SNEGSKA (reference sequence). This CDR3 is built from 16 residues.